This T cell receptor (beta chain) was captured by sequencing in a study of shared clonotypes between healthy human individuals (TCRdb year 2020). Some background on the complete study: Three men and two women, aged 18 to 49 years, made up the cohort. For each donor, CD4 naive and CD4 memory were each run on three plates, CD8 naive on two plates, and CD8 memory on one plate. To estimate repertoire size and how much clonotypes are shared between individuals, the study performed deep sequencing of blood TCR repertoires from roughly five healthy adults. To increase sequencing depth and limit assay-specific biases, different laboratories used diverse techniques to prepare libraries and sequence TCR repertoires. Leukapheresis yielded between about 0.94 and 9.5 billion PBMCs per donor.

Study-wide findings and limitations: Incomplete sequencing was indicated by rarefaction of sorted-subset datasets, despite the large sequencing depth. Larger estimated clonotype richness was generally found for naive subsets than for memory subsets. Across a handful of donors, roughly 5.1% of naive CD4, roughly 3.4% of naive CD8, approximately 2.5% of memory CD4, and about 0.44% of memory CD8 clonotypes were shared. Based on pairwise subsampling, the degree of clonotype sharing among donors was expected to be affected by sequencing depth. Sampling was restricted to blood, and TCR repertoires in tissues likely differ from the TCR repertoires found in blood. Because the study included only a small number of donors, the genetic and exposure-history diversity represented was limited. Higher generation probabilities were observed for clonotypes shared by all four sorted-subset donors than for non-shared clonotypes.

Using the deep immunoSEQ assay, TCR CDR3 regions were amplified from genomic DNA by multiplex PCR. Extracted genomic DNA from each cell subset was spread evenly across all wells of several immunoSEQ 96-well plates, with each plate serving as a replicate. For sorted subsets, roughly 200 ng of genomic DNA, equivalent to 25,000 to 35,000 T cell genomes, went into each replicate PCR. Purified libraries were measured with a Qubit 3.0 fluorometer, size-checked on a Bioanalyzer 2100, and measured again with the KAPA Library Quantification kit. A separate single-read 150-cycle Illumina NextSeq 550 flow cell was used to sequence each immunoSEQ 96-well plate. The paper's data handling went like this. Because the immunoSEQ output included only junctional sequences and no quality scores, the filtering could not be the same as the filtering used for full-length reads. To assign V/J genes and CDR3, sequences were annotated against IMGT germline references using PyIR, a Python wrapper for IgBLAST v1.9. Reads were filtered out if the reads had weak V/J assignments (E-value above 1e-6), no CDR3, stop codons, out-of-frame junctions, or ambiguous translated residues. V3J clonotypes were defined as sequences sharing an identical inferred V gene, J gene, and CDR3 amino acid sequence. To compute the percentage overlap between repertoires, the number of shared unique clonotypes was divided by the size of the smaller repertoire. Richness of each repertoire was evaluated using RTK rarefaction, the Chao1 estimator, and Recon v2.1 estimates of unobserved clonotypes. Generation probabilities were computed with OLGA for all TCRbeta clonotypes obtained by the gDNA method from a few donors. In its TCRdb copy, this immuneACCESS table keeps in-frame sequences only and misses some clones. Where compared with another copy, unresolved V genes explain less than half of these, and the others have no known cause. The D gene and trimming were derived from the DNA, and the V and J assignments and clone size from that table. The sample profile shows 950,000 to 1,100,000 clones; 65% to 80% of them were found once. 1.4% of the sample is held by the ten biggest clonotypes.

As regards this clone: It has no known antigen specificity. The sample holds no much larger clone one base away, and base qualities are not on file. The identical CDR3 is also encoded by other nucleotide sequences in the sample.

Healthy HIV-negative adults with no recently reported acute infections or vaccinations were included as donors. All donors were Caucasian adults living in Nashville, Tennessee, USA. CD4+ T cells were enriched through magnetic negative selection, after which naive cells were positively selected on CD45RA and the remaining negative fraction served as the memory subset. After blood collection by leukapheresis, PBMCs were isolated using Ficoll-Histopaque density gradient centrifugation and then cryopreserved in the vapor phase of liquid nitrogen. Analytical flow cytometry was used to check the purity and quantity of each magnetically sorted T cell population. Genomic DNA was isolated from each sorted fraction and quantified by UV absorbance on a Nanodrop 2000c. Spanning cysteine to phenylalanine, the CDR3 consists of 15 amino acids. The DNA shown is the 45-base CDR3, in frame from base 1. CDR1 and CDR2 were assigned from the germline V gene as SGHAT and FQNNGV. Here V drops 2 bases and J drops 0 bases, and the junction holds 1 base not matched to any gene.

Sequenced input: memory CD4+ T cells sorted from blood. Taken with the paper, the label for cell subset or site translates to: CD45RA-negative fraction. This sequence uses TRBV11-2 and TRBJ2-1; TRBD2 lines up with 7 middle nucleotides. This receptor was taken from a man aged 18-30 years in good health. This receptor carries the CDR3 CASSLSGGSYNEQFF. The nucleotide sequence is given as TGTGCCAGCAGCTTATCGGGGGGCTCCTACAATGAGCAGTTCTTC.